The source of this T cell receptor beta chain is a study of early T cells in non-severe SARS-CoV-2 infection. About the research overall: Bulk RNA from unsorted whole blood was sequenced; chains were unpaired. The study's findings and limits: VDJdb-based annotation leaned toward anti-spike CD8 responses and missed private and CD4 specificities.

This clonotype was observed many times. Its antigen is not known. CDR3 length equals 13 residues. Germline lookup yields CDR1 MNHEY and CDR2 SVGAGI. Trimming removed 0 bases from V and 5 bases from J, with 5 bases in between. Unique molecular identifiers tagged individual cDNA molecules. TCRdb passed the 5' RACE reads through MiXCR, listing each CDR3 protein once. In the table there are roughly 56,000 distinct CDR3 sequences, approximately 11% of which are singletons. The sequenced sample consisted of whole blood. The TCR sequence derives from an adult who was a healthcare worker with PCR-confirmed SARS-CoV-2 infection or an uninfected control (not recorded which). This chain connects TRBV6-5 to TRBJ1-5; unclear D gene. As DNA, the CDR3 is TGTGCCAGCAGTTACTCGGCAGATCAGCCCCAGCATTTT. Translated, it gives CASSYSADQPQHF.